One sample yielded the 11 T cell receptor beta chains listed below, sequenced in a study of radiotherapy plus CTLA-4 blockade in lung cancer (dated by TCRdb to the late 2010s). The protocol used for the library was the immunoSEQ multiplex PCR assay. The immuneACCESS repertoire file appears here via TCRdb, limited to in-frame rearrangements. These files lack a portion of the clones; in checked studies, under half of the deficit traces to unresolved V genes, and the cause of the others is not known. This sample holds more than 55,000 clones; 65% to 80% were observed only once. The top ten hold over 15% of the sample. The sample here was peripheral blood, taken from a patient treated with radiotherapy plus ipilimumab. These receptors came from a human donor with non-small cell lung cancer who had a complete response to radiotherapy plus ipilimumab.

This chain joins TRBV18 and TRBJ2-5; D may be TRBD1 (6 bases). V was clipped by 0 bases and J by 2 bases, with 10 bases between them. Looked up from germline, CDR1 is KGHSH and CDR2 is LQKENI. The CDR3 loop spans 15 amino acids. CDR3 amino acids: CASSPPGAGQETQYF. The CDR3, as DNA: TGTGCCAGCTCACCACCGGGGGCAGGGCAAGAGACCCAGTACTTC.

The CDR3 coding sequence is TGCGCCAGCAGCCCGGGACTGGCAAGCACAGATACGCAGTATTTT. Protein product: CASSPGLASTDTQYF. V and J are TRBV5-1 and TRBJ2-3, with D possibly being TRBD2 (6 bases). V was trimmed by 4 bases and J by 0 bases, leaving 12 bases between them. Germline lookup yields CDR1 SGHRS and CDR2 YFSETQ. The CDR3 runs 15 residues. The whole variable domain, filled in from reference TRBV5-1 and TRBJ2-3, reads KAGVTQTPRYLIKTRGQQVTLSCSPISGHRSVSWYQQTPGQGLQFLFEYFSETQRNKGNFPGRFSGRQFSNSRSEMNVSTLELGDSALYLCASSPGLASTDTQYFGPGTRLTVL.

The chain has TRBV23-1 and TRBJ1-5; D remains ambiguous. TRBV23-1 is annotated as an ORF whose role is uncertain. This CDR3 is built from 19 residues. Trimming removed 3 bases from V and 3 bases from J, with 24 bases in between. CDR3 nucleotide sequence: TGCGCCAGCAGTCATGGGAAAGAGCCAGGACTCAAAATCAATCAGCCCCAGCATTTT. It translates to CASSHGKEPGLKINQPQHF.

The V gene is TRBV28, the J gene TRBJ2-7; TRBD1 might be the D (5 bases). With 2 bases removed from V and 0 bases from J, the gap between germline ends came to 8 bases. This CDR3 contains 14 residues. In germline, CDR1 is MDHEN, CDR2 SYDVKM. The CDR3 DNA reads as TGTGCCAGCAGTTTACAGGGAACCTCCTACGAGCAGTACGTC. This encodes CASSLQGTSYEQYV.

The chain employs TRBV5-1 and TRBJ2-7, with 9 bases fitting TRBD1. The germline gives CDR1 SGHRS, CDR2 YFSETQ. V was clipped by 0 bases and J by 4 bases; unmatched bases: 11. The CDR3 has 17 amino acids. DNA for the CDR3: TGCGCCAGCAGCTTGGAACCTGGGGACAGGGTGCGTTACGAGCAGTACTTC. Its protein product is CASSLEPGDRVRYEQYF.

The chain has TRBV2 and TRBJ2-2; the D gene is possibly TRBD2 (6 bases). The V gene's germline CDR1 is SNHLY and CDR2 FYNNEI. The CDR3 spans 15 residues. V was cut by 8 bases and J by 1 base, with 14 bases left in between. In DNA form, the CDR3 reads TGTGCCAGCGGCGGGACTTCCCGGAACACCGGGGAGCTGTTTTTT. Its translation is CASGGTSRNTGELFF.

The chain links TRBV2 to TRBJ2-1; tentatively, D is TRBD2 (5 bases). V dropped 3 bases and J dropped 0 bases, with 9 bases sitting between them. This CDR3 is 15 amino acids long. The germline V gene encodes CDR1 SNHLY and CDR2 FYNNEI. The CDR3 sequence: CASSDLGISYNEQFF. The CDR3 bases are TGTGCCAGCAGTGATCTCGGGATCTCCTACAATGAGCAGTTCTTC.

The chain recombines TRBV4-3 with TRBJ2-1; D possibly corresponds to TRBD1 (6 bases). Trimming left V 0 bases short and J 6 bases short, with 9 bases between. The CDR3 length is 14 residues. Germline-derived CDR1 and CDR2 are LGHNA and YSLEER. For the CDR3, the DNA is TGCGCCAGCAGCCAAGATAGAGGGGGCAATGAGCAGTTCTTC. Its translation is CASSQDRGGNEQFF.

CDR3 in amino acids: CASIGFPGQGGITNVLTF. The CDR3 DNA reads TGTGCCAGCATCGGCTTCCCGGGACAGGGAGGGATCACCAACGTCCTGACTTTC. The chain combines TRBV7-2 with TRBJ2-6, with 9 bases that match TRBD1. With V trimmed by 7 bases and J by 8 bases, 18 bases remained unmatched. The length of the CDR3 is 18 residues. Germline lookup yields CDR1 SGHTA and CDR2 FQGNSA.

The chain links TRBV21-1 to TRBJ2-5; the listed D gene, TRBD2, was not tested against the DNA. TRBV21-1 constitutes a pseudogene. This CDR3 is built from 15 residues. The CDR3 sequence is CASSKEGGLGETQYF. CDR3 DNA sequence: TGTGCCAGCAGCAAAGAGGGGGGGTTAGGGGAGACCCAGTACTTC.

V and J are TRBV27 and TRBJ2-3; possibly TRBD2 for D (6 bases). This CDR3 is built from 14 residues. The germline gives CDR1 MNHEY, CDR2 SMNVEV (reference sequence). V lost 6 bases, J lost 1 base, and 11 bases lay in between. CDR3: CASRGTVGTDTQYF. In DNA form, the CDR3 reads TGTGCCAGCAGAGGGACTGTTGGCACAGATACGCAGTATTTT.